The sequence of this T cell receptor beta chain was determined in a study of control samples from healthy donors and cancer patients. Germline values: CDR1 MNHEY, CDR2 SMNVEV (reference sequence). CDR3 length: 14 amino acids. The V and J ends lost 3 bases and 0 bases, in that order; junction bases with no gene match: 2. Sequencing was performed with immunoSEQ multiplex PCR; in TCRdb, only in-frame clones are kept and a portion is missing. The sample carries roughly 130,000 clones, approximately 95% recorded once. The V gene is TRBV27, the J gene TRBJ2-7, with 7 bases identical to TRBD1. This TCR was recovered from a man aged 25 to 40 in good health. The specimen sequenced was blood. The CDR3 loop is CASSFQGVSYEQYF. Here the CDR3 DNA reads TGTGCCAGCAGTTTCCAGGGGGTCTCCTACGAGCAGTACTTC.